This TCR beta chain is drawn from a study of stem cell transplantation in POMP-related autoinflammatory disease. V was trimmed by 1 base and J by 5 bases, leaving 6 bases between them. Germline loops: CDR1 SEHNR, CDR2 FQNEAQ (reference sequence). There are 14 residues in the CDR3. Sequencing was performed with immunoSEQ multiplex PCR; in TCRdb, only in-frame clones are kept and a portion is missing. The sample includes over 1,000 clones, 83% of them seen just once. Study observations and caveats: Fewer unique TRB V-J gene pairings were identified in patients with PRAID.

Turning to this clone: Its antigen is undetermined.

This specimen consisted of CD4+ follicular helper T cells (Tfh) from PBMCs, obtained before stem cell transplantation. J is TRBJ1-6 and V is TRBV7-9; no clear D gene. The sequence was obtained from a human donor with POMP-related autoinflammation and immune dysregulation (PRAID). CDR3 region: CASSLGQDNSPLHF. The CDR3 DNA sequence: TGTGCCAGCAGCTTAGGGCAGGATAATTCACCCCTCCACTTT.